The rows below give T cell receptor beta chains drawn from one sample of a study of T cell responses to AZD1222 COVID-19 vaccine. Some clones are missing from TCRdb's copy, which holds only in-frame ones; the method was immunoSEQ multiplex PCR. The repertoire includes fewer than 90,000 clones, more than 70% of them detected once, and 6% to 7.5% sits in the top ten. Sequenced here: peripheral blood, sampled 28 days after the second AZD1222 dose. The receptors shown here come from an adult who received the AZD1222 COVID-19 vaccine. Both conserved end residues are part of each CDR3. The D gene is left open where the match is weak. Clone size is stated in some rows and not others, as once, few, many or a class when expanded.

TRBV6-4,TRBJ2-2,NA,few,TGTGCCAGCAGTGACTCGAGTCACGGTGGCGGGGAGCTGTTTTTT,CASSDSSHGGGELFF
TRBV7-9,TRBJ1-1,NA,NA,TGTGCCAGCAGCTTAGGTCTGGTCCCGAACACTGAAGCTTTCTTT,CASSLGLVPNTEAFF
TRBV7-9,TRBJ2-7,NA,NA,TGTGCCAGCAGCTTAAGAGGGTTCGAGCAGTACTTC,CASSLRGFEQYF
TRBV30,TRBJ2-7,TRBD1,NA,TGTGCCTGGAGTGTGGAAACAGGGGGAAGCGAGCAGTACTTC,CAWSVETGGSEQYF
TRBV4-2,TRBJ2-7,NA,medium-sized,TGTGCCAGCAGCCAAGTGCGGGACCCAGCCTACGAGCAGTACTTC,CASSQVRDPAYEQYF
TRBV27,TRBJ2-1,NA,NA,TGTGCCAGCACTCCAGGGCCAGTTTACAATGAGCAGTTCTTC,CASTPGPVYNEQFF
TRBV2,TRBJ2-1,TRBD2,NA,TGTGCCAGCAGGAGGACTAGCGGGAATGAGCAGTTCTTC,CASRRTSGNEQFF
TRBV19,TRBJ1-5,TRBD1,NA,TGTGCCAGTAAAACAGGGGTGGGTAGCAATCAGCCCCAGCATTTT,CASKTGVGSNQPQHF
TRBV28,TRBJ2-7,TRBD2,NA,TGTGCCAGCAGTCCATACTTAGCGGGAGTCAGGGGGGACGAGCAGTACTTC,CASSPYLAGVRGDEQYF
TRBV4-1,TRBJ2-7,NA,NA,TGCGCCAGCAGCCAAGCGTCCGGGACGGCTCCCTACGAGCAGTACTTC,CASSQASGTAPYEQYF
TRBV10-3,TRBJ2-1,NA,NA,TGTGCCATCAGTGAGATGGCTAGCAGTACCTACAATGAGCAGTTCTTC,CAISEMASSTYNEQFF
TRBV7-2,TRBJ1-5,NA,NA,TGTGCCAGCAGCTTAGAACAGGGCAATCAGCCCCAGCATTTT,CASSLEQGNQPQHF
TRBV5-1,TRBJ1-2,NA,NA,TGCGCCAGCAGCTCCGGTACAGGGAGTGGCTACACCTTC,CASSSGTGSGYTF
TRBV2,TRBJ1-2,NA,NA,TGTGCCAGCAGTTTGGGGATCTATGGCTACACCTTC,CASSLGIYGYTF
TRBV30,TRBJ2-7,NA,NA,TGTGCCTGGAGTGTAGGGTTCATTTACGAGCAGTACTTC,CAWSVGFIYEQYF
TRBV2,TRBJ1-1,NA,NA,TGTGCCAGCAGTGTTAGCCGGTCGAACACTGAAGCTTTCTTT,CASSVSRSNTEAFF
TRBV6-5,TRBJ2-2,NA,NA,TGTGCCAGTATCCAGGACACCGGGGAGCTGTTTTTT,CASIQDTGELFF
TRBV11-2,TRBJ1-4,TRBD1,once,TGTGCCAGCAGCCGGGACAGGGGGGAAAAACTGTTTTTT,CASSRDRGEKLFF
TRBV19,TRBJ1-1,NA,NA,TGTGCCAGTAGTGTCGGACAGAGGGACACTGAAGCTTTCTTT,CASSVGQRDTEAFF
TRBV4-1,TRBJ2-3,NA,NA,TGCGCCAGCAGCCAAGATTCTGATACGCAGTATTTT,CASSQDSDTQYF
TRBV13,TRBJ2-3,TRBD2,once,TGTGCCAGCAGCCGACTAGCGGGATCAGATACGCAGTATTTT,CASSRLAGSDTQYF
TRBV11-1,TRBJ2-5,TRBD2,NA,TGTGCCAGCAGGACTAGCGGAGAGACCCAGTACTTC,CASRTSGETQYF
TRBV24-1,TRBJ2-4,TRBD1,NA,TGTGCCACCAGTGATGTGGCAGGGGGCGAAAACATTCAGTACTTC,CATSDVAGGENIQYF
TRBV5-1,TRBJ2-5,NA,NA,TGCGCCAGCAGCTTGGCAGAGGCAGCCGCTTACCAAGAGACCCAGTACTTC,CASSLAEAAAYQETQYF
TRBV6-2/TRBV6-3,TRBJ1-1,NA,NA,TGTGCCAGCAGTTACCGGGACATGAACACTGAAGCTTTCTTT,CASSYRDMNTEAFF
TRBV27,TRBJ2-1,TRBD2,NA,TGTGCCAGCAGTTCCCGGACTAGCGGGAGAGTCATGTCAGGCAGTGAGCAGTTCTTC,CASSSRTSGRVMSGSEQFF
TRBV5-5,TRBJ1-4,NA,NA,TGTGCCAGCAGCTTGGTACGGGGGCGCGATGAAAAACTGTTTTTT,CASSLVRGRDEKLFF
TRBV3-1/TRBV3-2,TRBJ2-3,NA,NA,TGTGCCAGCAGCCAAGTCTCTTCCAGCTTAGCGGCCGGCCCACCAGATACGCAGTATTTT,CASSQVSSSLAAGPPDTQYF
TRBV11-2,TRBJ2-1,NA,NA,TGTGCCAGCAGCTCTAACAGGGGGCGAGTAGCGGGAGCCTACAATGAGCAGTTCTTC,CASSSNRGRVAGAYNEQFF
TRBV11-1,TRBJ2-3,NA,once,TGTGCCAGCAGCTGGTCGGAAGATACGCAGTATTTT,CASSWSEDTQYF
TRBV27,TRBJ1-4,NA,NA,TGTGCCAGCAGTTTATCGGGAACTACTACAACTAATGAAAAACTGTTTTTT,CASSLSGTTTTNEKLFF
TRBV19,TRBJ2-7,NA,NA,TGTGCCAGTAGTATAAGGGGGGCTGGCACCTACGAGCAGTACTTC,CASSIRGAGTYEQYF
TRBV29-1,TRBJ2-5,TRBD1,NA,TGCAGCGTTGTGACAGGGCAAGAGACCCAGTACTTC,CSVVTGQETQYF
TRBV5-6,TRBJ2-4,NA,NA,TGTGCCAGCAGCCCTTCTGTAAACATTCAGTACTTC,CASSPSVNIQYF